The TCR beta chain described here comes from a study of cytotoxic CD8 clonotypes in ibrutinib-treated CLL. Germline loops: CDR1 SGHNT, CDR2 YYREEE (reference sequence). CDR3 length equals 13 residues. V was shortened by 0 bases and J by 4 bases, with 7 bases between the two germline ends. The repertoire was sequenced with immunoSEQ multiplex PCR; TCRdb's copy has only in-frame clones and lacks some. The sample has over 120,000 clones, about four fifths seen once. The rearrangement links TRBV5-4 to TRBJ1-1, with D possibly matching TRBD1 (5 bases). The sequencing here drew on PBMCs, taken after 12 months of ibrutinib treatment. The sequence came from a human donor with chronic lymphocytic leukemia. The DNA of the CDR3 is TGTGCCAGCAGCTTGGTAGGGACCACTGAAGCTTTCTTT. Translating gives CASSLVGTTEAFF.